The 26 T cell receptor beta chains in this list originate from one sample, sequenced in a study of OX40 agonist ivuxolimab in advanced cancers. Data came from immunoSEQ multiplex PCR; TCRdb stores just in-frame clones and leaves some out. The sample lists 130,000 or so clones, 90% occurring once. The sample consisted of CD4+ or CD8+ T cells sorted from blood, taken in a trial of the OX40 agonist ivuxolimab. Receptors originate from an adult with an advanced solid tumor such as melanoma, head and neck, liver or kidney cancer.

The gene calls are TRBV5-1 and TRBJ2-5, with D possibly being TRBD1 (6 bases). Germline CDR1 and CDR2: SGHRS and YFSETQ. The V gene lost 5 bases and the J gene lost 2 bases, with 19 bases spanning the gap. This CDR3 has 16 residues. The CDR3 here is CASRKSPTGLQETQYF. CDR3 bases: TGCGCCAGCAGAAAATCGCCAACAGGGTTGCAAGAGACCCAGTACTTC.

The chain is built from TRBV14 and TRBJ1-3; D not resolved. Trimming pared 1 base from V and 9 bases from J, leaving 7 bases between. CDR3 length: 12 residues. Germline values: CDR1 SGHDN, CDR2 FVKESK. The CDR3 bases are TGTGCCAGCAGCCAAGTGGCTTCCACCATATATTTT. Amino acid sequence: CASSQVASTIYF.

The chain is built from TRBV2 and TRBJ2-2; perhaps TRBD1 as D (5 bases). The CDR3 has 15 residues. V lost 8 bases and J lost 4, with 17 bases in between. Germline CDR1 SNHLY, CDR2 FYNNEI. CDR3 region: CASLQGEIGTGELFF. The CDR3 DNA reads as TGTGCCAGCCTCCAGGGCGAGATCGGCACCGGGGAGCTGTTTTTT.

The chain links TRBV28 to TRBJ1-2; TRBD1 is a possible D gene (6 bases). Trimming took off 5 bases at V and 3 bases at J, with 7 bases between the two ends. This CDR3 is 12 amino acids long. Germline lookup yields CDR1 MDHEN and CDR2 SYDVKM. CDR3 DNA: TGTGCCAGCAGTCGACAGGACTATGGCTACACCTTC. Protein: CASSRQDYGYTF.

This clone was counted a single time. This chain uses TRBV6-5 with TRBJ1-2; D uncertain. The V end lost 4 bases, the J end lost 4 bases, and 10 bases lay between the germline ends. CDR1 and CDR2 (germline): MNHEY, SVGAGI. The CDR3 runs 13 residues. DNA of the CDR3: TGTGCCAGCAGTTTAGGGTCGTTCTATGGCTACACCTTC. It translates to CASSLGSFYGYTF.

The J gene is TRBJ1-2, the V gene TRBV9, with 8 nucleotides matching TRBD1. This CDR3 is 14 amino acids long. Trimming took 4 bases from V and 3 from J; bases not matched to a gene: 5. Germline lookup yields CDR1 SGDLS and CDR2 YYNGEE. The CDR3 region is CASSPATGDYGYTF. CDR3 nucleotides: TGTGCCAGCAGCCCCGCGACAGGGGACTATGGCTACACCTTC. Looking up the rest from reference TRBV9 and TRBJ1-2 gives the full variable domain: DSGVTQTPKHLITATGQRVTLRCSPRSGDLSVYWYQQSLDQGLQFLIQYYNGEERAKGNILERFSAQQFPDLHSELNLSSLELGDSALYFCASSPATGDYGYTFGSGTRLTVV.

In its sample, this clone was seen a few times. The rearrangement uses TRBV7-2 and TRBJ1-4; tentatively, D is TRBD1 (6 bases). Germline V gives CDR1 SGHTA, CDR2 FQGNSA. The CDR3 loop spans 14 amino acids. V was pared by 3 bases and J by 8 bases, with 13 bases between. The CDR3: CASSFQGSGEKLFF. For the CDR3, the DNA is TGTGCCAGCAGCTTCCAGGGGTCGGGGGAAAAACTGTTTTTT.

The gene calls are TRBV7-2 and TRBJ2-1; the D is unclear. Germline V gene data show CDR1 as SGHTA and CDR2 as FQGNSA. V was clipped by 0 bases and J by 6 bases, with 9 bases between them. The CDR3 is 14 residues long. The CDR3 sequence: CASSLAVVGNEQFF. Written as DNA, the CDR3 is TGTGCCAGCAGCTTAGCGGTAGTCGGCAATGAGCAGTTCTTC. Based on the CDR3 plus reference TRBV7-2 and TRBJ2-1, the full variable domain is GAGVSQSPSNKVTEKGKDVELRCDPISGHTALYWYRQSLGQGLEFLIYFQGNSAPDKSGLPSDRFSAERTGGSVSTLTIQRTQQEDSAVYLCASSLAVVGNEQFFGPGTRLTVL.

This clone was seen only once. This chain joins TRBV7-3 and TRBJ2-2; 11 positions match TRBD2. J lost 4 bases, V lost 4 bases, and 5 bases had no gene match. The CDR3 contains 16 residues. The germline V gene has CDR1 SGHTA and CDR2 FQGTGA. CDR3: CASSSQLAGVTGELFF. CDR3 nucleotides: TGTGCCAGCAGCTCCCAACTAGCGGGAGTCACCGGGGAGCTGTTTTTT.

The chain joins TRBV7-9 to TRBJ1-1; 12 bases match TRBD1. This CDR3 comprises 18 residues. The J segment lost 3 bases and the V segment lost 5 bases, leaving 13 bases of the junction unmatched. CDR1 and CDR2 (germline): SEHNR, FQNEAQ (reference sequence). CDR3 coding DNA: TGTGCCAGCAGCGTTAAATCGGGACAGGGGGCCGATTACACTGAAGCTTTCTTT. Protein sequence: CASSVKSGQGADYTEAFF. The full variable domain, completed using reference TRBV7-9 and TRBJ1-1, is DTGVSQNPRHKITKRGQNVTFRCDPISEHNRLYWYRQTLGQGPEFLTYFQNEAQLEKSRLLSDRFSAERPKGSFSTLEIQRTEQGDSAMYLCASSVKSGQGADYTEAFFGQGTRLTVV.

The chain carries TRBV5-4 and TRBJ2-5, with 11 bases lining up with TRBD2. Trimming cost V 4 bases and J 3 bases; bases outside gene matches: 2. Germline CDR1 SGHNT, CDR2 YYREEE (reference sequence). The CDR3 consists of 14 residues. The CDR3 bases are TGTGCCAGCAGCCAGACTAGCGGGAAAGAGACCCAGTACTTC. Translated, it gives CASSQTSGKETQYF.

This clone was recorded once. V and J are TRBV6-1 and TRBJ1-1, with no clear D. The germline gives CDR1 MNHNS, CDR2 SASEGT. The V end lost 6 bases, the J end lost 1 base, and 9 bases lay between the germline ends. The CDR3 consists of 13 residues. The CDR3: CASSYRQNTEAFF. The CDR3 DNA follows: TGTGCCAGCAGCTATAGACAGAACACTGAAGCTTTCTTT.

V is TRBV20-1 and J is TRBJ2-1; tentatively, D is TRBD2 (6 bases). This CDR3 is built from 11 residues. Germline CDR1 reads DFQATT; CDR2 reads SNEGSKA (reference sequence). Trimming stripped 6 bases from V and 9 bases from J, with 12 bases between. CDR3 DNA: TGCAGTGCCACCGGGGGAAGTGAGCAGTTCTTC. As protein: CSATGGSEQFF.

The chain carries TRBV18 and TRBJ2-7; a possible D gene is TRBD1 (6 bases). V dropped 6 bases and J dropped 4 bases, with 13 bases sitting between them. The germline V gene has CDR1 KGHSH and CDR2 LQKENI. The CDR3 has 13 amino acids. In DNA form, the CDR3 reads TGTGCCAGCTCTCTAGGACAGAATTACGAGCAGTACTTC. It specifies CASSLGQNYEQYF.

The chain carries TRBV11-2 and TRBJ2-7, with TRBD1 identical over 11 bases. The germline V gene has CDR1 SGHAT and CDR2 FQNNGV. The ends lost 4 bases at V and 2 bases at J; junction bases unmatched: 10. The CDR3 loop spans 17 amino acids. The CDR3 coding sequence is TGTGCCAGCAGCTCCTTCCTCGGACAGGGGGCGGCCTACGAGCAGTACTTC. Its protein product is CASSSFLGQGAAYEQYF.

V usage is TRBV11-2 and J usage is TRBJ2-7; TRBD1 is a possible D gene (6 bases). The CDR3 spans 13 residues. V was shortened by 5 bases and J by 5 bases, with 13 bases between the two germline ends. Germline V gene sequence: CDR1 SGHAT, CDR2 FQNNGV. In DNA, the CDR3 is TGTGCCAGCAGCATACAGGGTCGGGACGAGCAGTACTTC. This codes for CASSIQGRDEQYF. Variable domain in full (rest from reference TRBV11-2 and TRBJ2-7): EAGVAQSPRYKIIEKRQSVAFWCNPISGHATLYWYQQILGQGPKLLIQFQNNGVVDDSQLPKDRFSAERLKGVDSTLKIQPAKLEDSAVYLCASSIQGRDEQYFGPGTRLTVT.

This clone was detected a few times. DNA of the CDR3: TGTGCCAGCAGCATGCAGGGACCGGGCTACACCTTC. Residues: CASSMQGPGYTF. The V gene is TRBV14, the J gene TRBJ1-2; D is perhaps TRBD1 (5 bases). CDR3 length: 12 amino acids. Germline assignment: CDR1 SGHDN and CDR2 FVKESK. Trimming took off 5 bases at V and 8 bases at J, with 12 bases between the two ends.

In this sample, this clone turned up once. CDR3 sequence reads: CASSLSAGEIGYTF. The CDR3 bases are TGTGCCAGCAGTTTATCGGCGGGGGAGATTGGCTACACCTTC. The chain recombines TRBV28 with TRBJ1-2, with D possibly being TRBD1 (5 bases). Germline V gene sequence: CDR1 MDHEN, CDR2 SYDVKM. The CDR3 sequence is 14 residues long. V lost 1 base to trimming and J lost 7 bases, with 13 bases between them.

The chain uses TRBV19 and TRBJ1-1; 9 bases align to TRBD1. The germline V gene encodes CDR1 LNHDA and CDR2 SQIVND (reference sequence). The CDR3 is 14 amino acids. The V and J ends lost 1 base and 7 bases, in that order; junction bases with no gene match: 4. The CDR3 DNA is TGTGCCAGTAGTATAGTGGTGGGACAGGGTGAAGCTTTCTTT. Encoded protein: CASSIVVGQGEAFF.

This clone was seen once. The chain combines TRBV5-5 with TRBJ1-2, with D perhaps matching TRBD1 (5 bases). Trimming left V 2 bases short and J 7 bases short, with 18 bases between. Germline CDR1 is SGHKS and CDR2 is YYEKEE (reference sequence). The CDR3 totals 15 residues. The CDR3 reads CASSFTLGGVPGYTF. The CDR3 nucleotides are TGTGCCAGCAGCTTCACATTGGGAGGGGTGCCTGGCTACACCTTC. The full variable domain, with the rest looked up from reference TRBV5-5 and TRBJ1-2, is DAGVTQSPTHLIKTRGQQVTLRCSPISGHKSVSWYQQVLGQGPQFIFQYYEKEERGRGNFPDRFSARQFPNYSSELNVNALLLGDSALYLCASSFTLGGVPGYTFGSGTRLTVV.

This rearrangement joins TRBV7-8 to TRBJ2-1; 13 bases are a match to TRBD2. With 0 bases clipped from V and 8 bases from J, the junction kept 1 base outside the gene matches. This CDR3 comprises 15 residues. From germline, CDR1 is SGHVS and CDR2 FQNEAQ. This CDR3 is CASSLAGLAGDEQFF. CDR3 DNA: TGTGCCAGCAGCTTAGCTGGACTAGCGGGAGATGAGCAGTTCTTC.

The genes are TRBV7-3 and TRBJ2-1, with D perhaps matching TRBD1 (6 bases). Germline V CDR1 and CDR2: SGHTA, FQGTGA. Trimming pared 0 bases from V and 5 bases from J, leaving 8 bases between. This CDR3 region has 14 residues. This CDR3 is CASSLTGADNEQFF. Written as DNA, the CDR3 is TGTGCCAGCAGCTTAACGGGGGCAGACAATGAGCAGTTCTTC. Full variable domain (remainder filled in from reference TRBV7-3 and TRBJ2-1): GAGVSQTPSNKVTEKGKYVELRCDPISGHTALYWYRQSLGQGPEFLIYFQGTGAADDSGLPNDRFFAVRPEGSVSTLKIQRTERGDSAVYLCASSLTGADNEQFFGPGTRLTVL.

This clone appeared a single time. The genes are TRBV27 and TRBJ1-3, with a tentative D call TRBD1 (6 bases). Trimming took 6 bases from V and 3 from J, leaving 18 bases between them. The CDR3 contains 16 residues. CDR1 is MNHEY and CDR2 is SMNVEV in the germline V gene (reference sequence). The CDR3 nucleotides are TGTGCCAGCAGCCCCACCCCGACAGGCTTTGGAAACACCATATATTTT. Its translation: CASSPTPTGFGNTIYF.

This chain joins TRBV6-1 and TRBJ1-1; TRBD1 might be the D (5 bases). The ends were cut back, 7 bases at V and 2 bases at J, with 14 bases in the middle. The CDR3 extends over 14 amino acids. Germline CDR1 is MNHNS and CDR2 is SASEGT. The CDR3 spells CASTYGGINTEAFF. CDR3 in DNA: TGTGCCAGCACCTACGGGGGGATCAACACTGAAGCTTTCTTT.

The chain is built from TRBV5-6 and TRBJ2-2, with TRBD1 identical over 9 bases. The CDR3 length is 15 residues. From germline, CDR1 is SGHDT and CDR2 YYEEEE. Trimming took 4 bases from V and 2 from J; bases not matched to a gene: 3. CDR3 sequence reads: CASSGGQGNTGELFF. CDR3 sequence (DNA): TGTGCCAGCAGCGGGGGACAGGGAAACACCGGGGAGCTGTTTTTT.

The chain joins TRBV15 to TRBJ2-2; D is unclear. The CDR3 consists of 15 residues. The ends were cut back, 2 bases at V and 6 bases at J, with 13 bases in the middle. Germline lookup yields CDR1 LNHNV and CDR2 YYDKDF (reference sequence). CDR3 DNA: TGTGCCACCAGCAGACATGACACCTCTCCCGGGGAGCTGTTTTTT. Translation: CATSRHDTSPGELFF.